A selection of T cell receptor beta chains follows, all from one sample in a study of shared clonotypes between healthy human individuals. Libraries were prepared by immunoSEQ multiplex PCR; TCRdb keeps only in-frame clonotypes and omits some of them. The data contain more than 2,000,000 clones, roughly 92% of them singletons. The specimen was naive CD4+ T cells sorted from blood. These receptors were obtained from a man younger than 35 in good health. CDR3s include the opening cysteine and the closing phenylalanine or tryptophan. A D gene is named only where the DNA matches it firmly. The listing skips clone size in some rows; elsewhere it reads once, few, many or a size class.

J: TRBJ2-1; size: NA; D: TRBD2; V: TRBV7-3; length: 15; CDR3: CASSALAGGLNEQFF; DNA: TGTGCCAGCAGCGCGCTAGCGGGGGGGCTCAATGAGCAGTTCTTC
J: TRBJ1-1; size: few; D: NA; V: TRBV6-6; length: 12; CDR3: CASSLKNTEAFF; DNA: TGTGCCAGCAGTTTGAAGAACACTGAAGCTTTCTTT
J: TRBJ2-7; size: once; D: NA; V: TRBV6-5; length: 15; CDR3: CASSYLPGRNYEQYF; DNA: TGTGCCAGCAGTTACTTACCGGGACGGAACTACGAGCAGTACTTC
J: TRBJ2-7; size: NA; D: NA; V: TRBV5-6; length: 15; CDR3: CASSLVPGSSYEQYF; DNA: TGTGCCAGCAGCTTGGTTCCAGGGAGCTCCTACGAGCAGTACTTC
J: TRBJ1-3; size: NA; D: TRBD1; V: TRBV6-1; length: 16; CDR3: CASRETGTGSGNTIYF; DNA: TGTGCCAGCAGGGAAACCGGGACAGGGTCTGGAAACACCATATATTTT
J: TRBJ1-6; size: NA; D: TRBD1; V: TRBV5-1; length: 18; CDR3: CASSLYPSRDRGNSPLHF; DNA: TGCGCCAGCAGCTTGTACCCCAGCCGGGACAGGGGTAATTCACCCCTCCACTTT
J: TRBJ2-1; size: NA; D: NA; V: TRBV9; length: 15; CDR3: CASSVLGQSYNEQFF; DNA: TGTGCCAGCAGCGTACTTGGGCAGTCTTACAATGAGCAGTTCTTC
J: TRBJ1-4; size: NA; D: NA; V: TRBV10-3; length: 16; CDR3: CAISPIGPGGSEKLFF; DNA: TGTGCCATCAGTCCCATAGGGCCGGGAGGAAGCGAAAAACTGTTTTTT
J: TRBJ1-6; size: NA; D: NA; V: TRBV28; length: 15; CDR3: CASSSGGGGNSPLHF; DNA: TGTGCCAGCAGTTCTGGGGGAGGCGGTAATTCACCCCTCCACTTT
J: TRBJ2-1; size: NA; D: TRBD1; V: TRBV29-1; length: 14; CDR3: CSVEDSGQGLEQFF; DNA: TGCAGCGTTGAAGATAGTGGACAGGGACTTGAGCAGTTCTTC
J: TRBJ2-2; size: NA; D: NA; V: TRBV15; length: 15; CDR3: CATSREVLNTGELFF; DNA: TGTGCCACCAGCAGAGAGGTCCTGAACACCGGGGAGCTGTTTTTT
J: TRBJ2-2; size: NA; D: NA; V: TRBV7-9; length: 13; CDR3: CASSLEGVGELFF; DNA: TGTGCCAGCAGCTTAGAAGGCGTCGGGGAGCTGTTTTTT
J: TRBJ2-7; size: NA; D: TRBD1; V: TRBV6-5; length: 15; CDR3: CASSNPGTGTYEQYF; DNA: TGTGCCAGCAGTAATCCCGGGACAGGGACCTACGAGCAGTACTTC
J: TRBJ2-5; size: NA; D: NA; V: TRBV11-3; length: 12; CDR3: CASRHSKETQYF; DNA: TGTGCCAGCAGACATTCGAAAGAGACCCAGTACTTC
J: TRBJ2-3; size: NA; D: TRBD2; V: TRBV9; length: 18; CDR3: CASSASGTSGRGPDTQYF; DNA: TGTGCCAGCAGCGCGTCCGGGACTAGCGGGAGGGGCCCAGATACGCAGTATTTT
J: TRBJ1-6; size: NA; D: NA; V: TRBV4-3; length: 17; CDR3: CASSQDRVGPYNSPLHF; DNA: TGCGCCAGCAGCCAAGATCGGGTGGGCCCCTATAATTCACCCCTCCACTTT
J: TRBJ1-2; size: NA; D: NA; V: TRBV30; length: 11; CDR3: CAWSDLRGYTF; DNA: TGTGCCTGGAGTGACCTGAGGGGCTACACCTTC
J: TRBJ2-7; size: NA; D: TRBD2; V: TRBV18; length: 15; CDR3: CASSLLGTSEAEQYF; DNA: TGTGCCAGCTCACTCTTAGGGACTAGCGAGGCCGAGCAGTACTTC
J: TRBJ2-5; size: once; D: NA; V: TRBV18; length: 13; CDR3: CASSPGLRETQYF; DNA: TGTGCCAGCTCACCAGGGTTGCGGGAGACCCAGTACTTC
J: TRBJ1-5; size: NA; D: NA; V: TRBV18; length: 15; CDR3: CASSPRRGPDQPQHF; DNA: TGTGCCAGCTCACCAAGAAGGGGACCGGATCAGCCCCAGCATTTT
J: TRBJ1-4; size: NA; D: TRBD1; V: TRBV15; length: 19; CDR3: CATSRGRGLTFGPNEKLFF; DNA: TGTGCCACCAGCAGAGGAAGGGGGCTGACATTTGGCCCTAATGAAAAACTGTTTTTT
J: TRBJ1-2; size: NA; D: NA; V: TRBV28; length: 14; CDR3: CASSEGTANYGYTF; DNA: TGTGCCAGCAGCGAGGGGACGGCTAACTATGGCTACACCTTC
J: TRBJ1-2; size: NA; D: NA; V: TRBV7-2; length: 14; CDR3: CASSLRAGAEGYTF; DNA: TGTGCCAGCAGCCTAAGGGCAGGGGCGGAGGGCTACACCTTC
J: TRBJ2-1; size: NA; D: NA; V: TRBV29-1; length: 13; CDR3: CSVEWTSYNEQFF; DNA: TGCAGCGTTGAATGGACTTCGTACAATGAGCAGTTCTTC
J: TRBJ1-3; size: NA; D: NA; V: TRBV5-4; length: 15; CDR3: CASSGDSYSGNTIYF; DNA: TGTGCCAGCAGCGGCGACAGCTACTCTGGAAACACCATATATTTT
J: TRBJ2-1; size: NA; D: NA; V: TRBV19; length: 16; CDR3: CASSIGVVGRYNEQFF; DNA: TGTGCCAGTAGTATAGGAGTCGTCGGTCGGTACAATGAGCAGTTCTTC
J: TRBJ1-2; size: NA; D: TRBD1; V: TRBV5-4; length: 14; CDR3: CASSDRRQGPGYTF; DNA: TGTGCCAGCAGCGATCGAAGACAGGGTCCTGGCTACACCTTC
J: TRBJ1-5; size: NA; D: NA; V: TRBV19; length: 16; CDR3: CASSILTGWGNQPQHF; DNA: TGTGCCAGTAGTATTTTAACAGGTTGGGGCAATCAGCCCCAGCATTTT
J: TRBJ1-2; size: NA; D: NA; V: TRBV19; length: 14; CDR3: CASSPSLANYGYTF; DNA: TGTGCCAGTAGTCCCAGTCTTGCTAACTATGGCTACACCTTC
J: TRBJ1-1; size: NA; D: TRBD1; V: TRBV7-8; length: 14; CDR3: CASSWGQGDTEAFF; DNA: TGTGCCAGCAGCTGGGGACAGGGGGACACTGAAGCTTTCTTT
J: TRBJ2-3; size: NA; D: TRBD2; V: TRBV11-2; length: 15; CDR3: CASTTSREGGDTQYF; DNA: TGTGCCAGCACCACAAGTCGGGAGGGCGGGGATACGCAGTATTTT
J: TRBJ1-1; size: NA; D: NA; V: TRBV6-1; length: 14; CDR3: CASSERTVRSDAFF; DNA: TGTGCCAGCAGTGAACGGACAGTCCGATCGGATGCTTTCTTT
J: TRBJ2-3; size: NA; D: NA; V: TRBV10-1; length: 13; CDR3: CASSVAGTDTQYF; DNA: TGCGCCAGCAGTGTAGCGGGCACAGATACGCAGTATTTT
J: TRBJ1-2; size: few; D: NA; V: TRBV2; length: 11; CDR3: CASSGGGGYTF; DNA: TGTGCCAGCAGTGGTGGGGGTGGCTACACCTTC
J: TRBJ2-5; size: NA; D: NA; V: TRBV6-1; length: 15; CDR3: CASSEDYGGGETQYF; DNA: TGTGCCAGCAGTGAAGATTACGGGGGCGGGGAGACCCAGTACTTC
J: TRBJ2-3; size: once; D: NA; V: TRBV19; length: 13; CDR3: CASSMIGGDTQYF; DNA: TGTGCCAGTAGTATGATAGGCGGAGATACGCAGTATTTT
J: TRBJ1-6; size: NA; D: TRBD1; V: TRBV10-3; length: 14; CDR3: CAISATGEGSPLHF; DNA: TGTGCCATCAGTGCGACAGGGGAAGGTTCACCCCTCCACTTT
J: TRBJ1-4; size: NA; D: NA; V: TRBV25-1; length: 17; CDR3: CASSDGHTGLANEKLFF; DNA: TGTGCCAGCAGTGACGGCCACACAGGTTTGGCTAATGAAAAACTGTTTTTT
J: TRBJ2-2; size: NA; D: NA; V: TRBV2; length: 14; CDR3: CASKGNLNTGELFF; DNA: TGTGCCAGCAAGGGTAATCTGAACACCGGGGAGCTGTTTTTT
J: TRBJ2-1; size: NA; D: NA; V: TRBV10-3; length: 17; CDR3: CATIKGLARGGVNEQFF; DNA: TGTGCCACGATAAAAGGTTTAGCCAGGGGTGGTGTCAATGAGCAGTTCTTC
J: TRBJ2-7; size: NA; D: NA; V: TRBV7-8; length: 13; CDR3: CASSARDYYEQYF; DNA: TGTGCCAGCAGCGCCCGGGATTACTACGAGCAGTACTTC
J: TRBJ2-5; size: NA; D: TRBD2; V: TRBV6-1; length: 14; CDR3: CASSAGGVGETQYF; DNA: TGTGCCAGCAGTGCGGGGGGGGTTGGTGAGACCCAGTACTTC
J: TRBJ1-2; size: few; D: NA; V: TRBV11-2; length: 13; CDR3: CASSLEGAFGYTF; DNA: TGTGCCAGCAGCTTAGAAGGGGCCTTTGGCTACACCTTC
J: TRBJ2-3; size: NA; D: NA; V: TRBV15; length: 12; CDR3: CATSRATDTQYF; DNA: TGTGCCACCAGCAGAGCTACAGATACGCAGTATTTT
J: TRBJ2-1; size: NA; D: TRBD1; V: TRBV7-2; length: 15; CDR3: CASSLWDRGDNEQFF; DNA: TGTGCCAGCAGCTTATGGGACAGGGGGGACAATGAGCAGTTCTTC
J: TRBJ2-7; size: NA; D: NA; V: TRBV6-1; length: 11; CDR3: CASRSVYEQYF; DNA: TGTGCCAGCAGGAGTGTCTACGAGCAGTACTTC
J: TRBJ2-3; size: few; D: NA; V: TRBV10-3; length: 13; CDR3: CAISESGADTQYF; DNA: TGTGCCATCAGTGAGTCGGGAGCAGATACGCAGTATTTT
J: TRBJ2-2; size: NA; D: NA; V: TRBV7-2; length: 15; CDR3: CASSLGTANTGELFF; DNA: TGTGCCAGCAGCTTAGGGACAGCGAACACCGGGGAGCTGTTTTTT
J: TRBJ2-7; size: NA; D: TRBD1; V: TRBV28; length: 15; CDR3: CASSPLQTGSYEQYF; DNA: TGTGCCAGCAGTCCCTTACAGACAGGGAGCTACGAGCAGTACTTC
J: TRBJ2-7; size: NA; D: NA; V: TRBV28; length: 13; CDR3: CASRSGTPYEQYF; DNA: TGTGCCAGCAGGTCCGGGACACCTTACGAGCAGTACTTC
J: TRBJ1-2; size: NA; D: TRBD1; V: TRBV5-4; length: 12; CDR3: CASSLGGGGYTF; DNA: TGTGCCAGCAGCTTAGGGGGCGGGGGCTACACCTTC
J: TRBJ2-1; size: NA; D: NA; V: TRBV5-1; length: 13; CDR3: CASFLQSYNEQFF; DNA: TGCGCCAGCTTCCTACAGTCCTACAATGAGCAGTTCTTC
J: TRBJ2-1; size: NA; D: NA; V: TRBV5-6; length: 15; CDR3: CASSPQANPYNEQFF; DNA: TGTGCCAGCAGCCCTCAGGCTAATCCCTACAATGAGCAGTTCTTC
J: TRBJ2-7; size: once; D: NA; V: TRBV4-1; length: 17; CDR3: CASSQEGGLAGAYEQYF; DNA: TGCGCCAGCAGCCAAGAAGGGGGACTGGCGGGAGCCTACGAGCAGTACTTC
J: TRBJ1-1; size: NA; D: NA; V: TRBV10-3; length: 14; CDR3: CAISEARENTEAFF; DNA: TGTGCCATCAGTGAGGCCAGGGAGAACACTGAAGCTTTCTTT
J: TRBJ2-3; size: NA; D: TRBD2; V: TRBV4-1; length: 16; CDR3: CASSPFSGGATDTQYF; DNA: TGCGCCAGCAGCCCGTTTAGCGGGGGGGCAACAGATACGCAGTATTTT
J: TRBJ1-6; size: few; D: TRBD1; V: TRBV6-1; length: 12; CDR3: CASSLTGSTLHF; DNA: TGTGCCAGCAGCCTGACAGGGTCTACCCTCCACTTT
J: TRBJ2-5; size: NA; D: TRBD2; V: TRBV6-6; length: 13; CDR3: CASGAGGRETQYF; DNA: TGTGCCAGCGGTGCGGGGGGACGGGAGACCCAGTACTTC
J: TRBJ2-7; size: NA; D: NA; V: TRBV5-1; length: 14; CDR3: CASSKTSITYEQYF; DNA: TGCGCCAGCAGCAAGACTAGTATTACCTACGAGCAGTACTTC